This is a list of T cell receptor beta chains from one sample in a study of T cell repertoires in cytomegalovirus infection. From the reads, TCRdb called clonotypes with MiXCR, one entry per CDR3 protein. The repertoire holds some 400,000 distinct CDR3 sequences, with approximately 30% as singletons. The sample was PBMCs. The receptor set was obtained from a human donor in good health (CMV status not recorded). Some clones in this sample may be carry-over from other donors' samples. Both conserved end residues are part of each CDR3. Fields, in order: J gene, D gene, V gene, clone size, CDR3 protein, CDR3 DNA. A D gene is named only where the DNA matches it firmly. A clone size is listed for some rows: how often the clone was seen (once, few, many), or a class if it is expanded.

>TRBJ2-3|-|TRBV9|-
CASSVEGDYTDTQYF
TGTGCCAGCAGCGTAGAGGGAGACTACACAGATACGCAGTATTTT
>TRBJ2-2|TRBD1|TRBV6-1|many
CASSDRGHPGELFF
TGTGCCAGCAGTGACAGGGGGCATCCCGGGGAGCTGTTTTTT
>TRBJ2-7|-|TRBV19|-
CASSVTQGFSYEQYF
TGTGCCAGTAGTGTTACACAGGGATTCTCCTACGAGCAGTACTTC
>TRBJ1-2|TRBD1|TRBV7-6|few
CASSEAGGPNYGYTF
TGTGCCAGCAGCGAAGCAGGGGGCCCAAACTATGGCTACACCTTC
>TRBJ1-1|-|TRBV7-9|few
CASSLYRFTENTEAFF
TGTGCCAGCAGCTTATACAGGTTTACAGAGAACACTGAAGCTTTCTTT
>TRBJ2-7|-|TRBV6-6|few
CASRSDSTYEQYF
TGTGCCAGCAGGTCGGACAGCACCTACGAGCAGTACTTC
>TRBJ2-5|-|TRBV15|-
CATSRQGGTGWVEETQYF
TGTGCCACCAGCCGGCAGGGCGGCACAGGGTGGGTCGAAGAGACCCAGTACTTC
>TRBJ1-1|TRBD1|TRBV20-1|-
CSVSTKTGQAFF
TGCAGTGTTTCGACTAAGACAGGGCAAGCTTTCTTT
>TRBJ2-2|-|TRBV12-3/TRBV12-4|few
CASSLEGIGELFF
TGTGCCAGCAGTTTAGAAGGGATCGGGGAGCTGTTTTTT
>TRBJ1-2|-|TRBV6-2/TRBV6-3|many
CASSLTENYGYTF
TGTGCCAGCAGTTTGACAGAAAACTATGGCTACACCTTC
>TRBJ1-4|TRBD1|TRBV18|few
CASSPLGQGGEKLFF
TGTGCCAGCTCACCGTTGGGACAGGGTGGAGAAAAACTGTTTTTT
>TRBJ2-1|TRBD2|TRBV25-1|-
CASSERLAGNPPNNEQFF
TGTGCCAGCAGTGAGCGACTAGCGGGGAACCCCCCAAACAATGAGCAGTTCTTC
>TRBJ2-7|-|TRBV6-6|-
CASTSYSSYEQYF
TGTGCCAGCACGTCCTACAGTTCCTACGAGCAGTACTTC
>TRBJ1-3|TRBD1|TRBV7-8|-
CASSHDRGKGNTIYF
TGTGCCAGCAGCCACGACAGGGGGAAGGGAAACACCATATATTTT
>TRBJ2-3|TRBD2|TRBV4-1|-
CASSPPSGGLDTQYF
TGCGCCAGCAGCCCTCCTTCGGGAGGGCTGGATACGCAGTATTTT
>TRBJ1-6|-|TRBV27|few
CASSFGAGNSPLHF
TGTGCCAGCAGTTTTGGCGCGGGAAATTCACCCCTCCACTTT
>TRBJ1-2|-|TRBV28|-
CASKNSGARYGYTF
TGTGCCAGCAAGAACTCAGGGGCGCGTTATGGCTACACCTTC
>TRBJ1-1|-|TRBV6-4|-
CASSEEQSTEAFF
TGTGCCAGCAGTGAGGAACAATCCACTGAAGCTTTCTTT
>TRBJ1-2|-|TRBV12-3/TRBV12-4|few
CASSIGLHLNYGYTF
TGTGCCAGCAGTATCGGCCTTCATCTTAACTATGGCTACACCTTC
>TRBJ1-1|-|TRBV6-4|-
CASSPEAGKNTEAFF
TGTGCCAGCAGCCCCGAAGCAGGGAAGAACACTGAAGCTTTCTTT
>TRBJ1-5|TRBD1|TRBV7-2|many
CASSLRTGVNQPQHF
TGTGCCAGCAGCTTGCGGACAGGGGTTAATCAGCCCCAGCATTTT
>TRBJ1-1|-|TRBV7-9|few
CASSPLWANTEAFF
TGTGCCAGCAGCCCACTTTGGGCGAACACTGAAGCTTTCTTT
>TRBJ2-2|-|TRBV25-1|few
CASSDHRENTGELFF
TGTGCCAGCAGTGATCACAGGGAGAACACCGGGGAGCTGTTTTTT